This T cell receptor (beta chain) was sequenced during a study of a mutant IDH1 vaccine in newly diagnosed glioma. The table lists this clone with a count of one. The V end lost 0 bases, the J end lost 6 bases, and 12 bases lay between the germline ends. The CDR3 is 14 residues long. CDR1 and CDR2 (germline): SGHDT, YYEEEE. Noted time point: baseline, week 1 (first vaccination visit). Treatment described: pre-vaccination baseline after standard-of-care therapy. TCRdb's table, derived via immunoSEQ multiplex PCR, lists solely in-frame clones and lacks some. The sample records some 16,000 clones, around four fifths being singletons.

The chain has TRBV5-6 and TRBJ1-1, with D maybe TRBD1 (6 bases). This clonotype was obtained from a man in his forties with glioma. This material consisted of PBMCs, taken from a glioma patient treated with radiotherapy, temozolomide or both. The CDR3 DNA reads as TGTGCCAGCAGCTTGGGGCAGGGGAATGCTGAAGCTTTCTTT. Translating gives CASSLGQGNAEAFF.